Below, 17 T cell receptor beta chains from the same sample are listed, as sequenced in a study of T cell responses to AZD1222 COVID-19 vaccine. TCRdb keeps only in-frame clones here, not all; method: immunoSEQ multiplex PCR. The table includes roughly 190,000 clones, around 94% detected once. The input for sequencing was peripheral blood, taken 28 days after the second dose of the MenACWY control vaccine. These receptors all come from an adult who received the MenACWY meningococcal vaccine as a control.

The table lists this clone with a count of one. CDR3 region: CASSQEGGTTQYF. Written as DNA, the CDR3 is TGTGCCAGCAGCCAAGAGGGGGGCACTACGCAGTATTTT. V is TRBV14 and J is TRBJ2-3; D is possibly TRBD1 or TRBD2 (6 bases each). The CDR3 is 13 amino acids. Trimming cost V 0 bases and J 8 bases, with 9 bases left between them. The germline CDR1 and CDR2 sequences are SGHDN and FVKESK.

This chain links TRBV27 with TRBJ2-7, with a tentative D call TRBD1 (6 bases). Trimming pared 6 bases from V and 7 bases from J, leaving 16 bases between. The CDR3 contains 13 residues. Per germline, CDR1 MNHEY and CDR2 SMNVEV (reference sequence). CDR3 loop: CASSLYERGEQYF. The CDR3 DNA is TGTGCCAGCAGCCTCTATGAGAGGGGGGAGCAGTACTTC.

The chain links TRBV21-1 to TRBJ2-2. TRBV21-1 is deemed a pseudogene. The CDR3 is 16 amino acids. CDR3 sequence: CASHTGDAVNTGELFF. CDR3 nucleotide sequence: TGTGCCAGCCACACCGGTGACGCCGTGAACACCGGGGAGCTGTTTTTT.

The J gene is TRBJ1-2, the V gene TRBV3-1 (or the pseudogene TRBV3-2); D remains ambiguous. The V end was cut by 6 bases, the J end by 5 bases, with 10 bases between. The CDR3 runs 12 residues. The germline V gene encodes CDR1 LGHDT and CDR2 YNNKEL (reference sequence). The CDR3 coding sequence is TGTGCCAGCAGGCACGGAGGATATGGCTACACCTTC. Residues: CASRHGGYGYTF.

The genes are TRBV9 and TRBJ1-1; D unclear. The CDR3 is 13 residues long. CDR1 is SGDLS and CDR2 is YYNGEE in the germline V gene. The V gene lost 0 bases and the J gene lost 6 bases, with 9 bases spanning the gap. This CDR3 reads CASSVVPAAEAFF. The CDR3 DNA sequence: TGTGCCAGCAGCGTAGTGCCGGCGGCTGAAGCTTTCTTT.

J is TRBJ1-5 and V is TRBV5-4; no clear D. The CDR3 consists of 12 residues. The ends were cut back, 2 bases at V and 7 bases at J, with 7 bases in the middle. Germline-derived CDR1 and CDR2 are SGHNT and YYREEE (reference sequence). The CDR3 nucleotides are TGTGCCAGCAGCTTCGTGGGGCAGCCCCAGCATTTT. It codes for CASSFVGQPQHF.

The CDR3 bases are TGTGCCAGCAGTTTGCAGACAGGGAATTCACCCCTCCACTTT. Translating it yields CASSLQTGNSPLHF. This chain connects TRBV28 to TRBJ1-6; 7 nucleotides match TRBD1. Germline values: CDR1 MDHEN, CDR2 SYDVKM. The length of the CDR3 is 14 residues. V was clipped by 3 bases and J by 7 bases; unmatched bases: 3.

This clone was seen just once. CDR3 bases: TGTGCCAGCAGCTTCCTAGGTACAGCTACCTACGAGCAGTACTTC. Protein product: CASSFLGTATYEQYF. The chain employs TRBV5-6 and TRBJ2-7, with D unclear. Trimming stripped 2 bases from V and 2 bases from J, with 14 bases between. Germline V gene data show CDR1 as SGHDT and CDR2 as YYEEEE. CDR3 size: 15 residues.

The chain recombines TRBV18 with TRBJ2-3; 11 bases match TRBD2. In germline, CDR1 is KGHSH, CDR2 LQKENI. This CDR3 comprises 16 residues. V shed 3 bases, J shed 6 bases, and the junction held 8 bases outside the gene matches. The CDR3 reads CASSPALAGGRDTQYF. The DNA for the CDR3 is TGTGCCAGCTCACCTGCCTTAGCGGGAGGGCGTGATACGCAGTATTTT.

The CDR3 DNA follows: TGTGCCAGCAGCCCCTCCGCTGGCAGAACCTACGAGCAGTACTTC. Protein: CASSPSAGRTYEQYF. The J gene is TRBJ2-7, the V gene TRBV7-3, with D unresolved. Germline V gene lookup returns CDR1 SGHTA and CDR2 FQGTGA. Trimming took off 5 bases at V and 2 bases at J, with 16 bases between the two ends. This CDR3 contains 15 residues.

This clone was seen once. The chain carries TRBV5-1 and TRBJ2-5; the match to TRBD1 covers 11 bases. This CDR3 region has 13 residues. Per the germline V gene, CDR1 is SGHRS and CDR2 is YFSETQ. V shed 3 bases and J 7 bases; nucleotides not matched to a gene: 2. In nucleotides, the CDR3 is TGCGCCAGCAGCTCCGGGACAGGGGGGACCCAGTACTTC. This sequence encodes CASSSGTGGTQYF.

V gene TRBV9 combines with J gene TRBJ2-1; TRBD2 aligns across 9 bases. Germline V CDR1 and CDR2: SGDLS, YYNGEE. V was pared by 4 bases and J by 6 bases, with 14 bases of the junction left unmatched. The CDR3 covers 17 residues. The CDR3 DNA reads TGTGCCAGCAGCCCCAGACTAGCGGAAGGGTTTTCCAATGAGCAGTTCTTC. It codes for CASSPRLAEGFSNEQFF. Full variable domain (remainder filled in from reference TRBV9 and TRBJ2-1): DSGVTQTPKHLITATGQRVTLRCSPRSGDLSVYWYQQSLDQGLQFLIQYYNGEERAKGNILERFSAQQFPDLHSELNLSSLELGDSALYFCASSPRLAEGFSNEQFFGPGTRLTVL.

CDR3 sequence (DNA): TGTGCCACGGGACTAGCGTACGAGCAGTACTTC. This translates into CATGLAYEQYF. The chain links TRBV6-5 to TRBJ2-7; 10 bases are shared with TRBD2. This CDR3 is 11 amino acids long. Germline loops: CDR1 MNHEY, CDR2 SVGAGI. With 10 bases clipped from V and 4 bases from J, the junction kept 1 base outside the gene matches.

The rearrangement links TRBV7-3 to TRBJ2-7; 8 bases are shared with TRBD1. The V and J ends lost 5 bases and 2 bases, in that order; junction bases with no gene match: 5. This CDR3 region has 14 residues. Per germline, CDR1 SGHTA and CDR2 FQGTGA. CDR3 in DNA: TGTGCCAGCAGCCGCGGACAGGGCACCTACGAGCAGTACTTC. This encodes CASSRGQGTYEQYF.

This CDR3 reads CASSKGGQGAPNTEAFF. CDR3 DNA: TGTGCCAGCAGCAAAGGAGGGCAGGGGGCACCGAACACTGAAGCTTTCTTT. The chain uses TRBV21-1 and TRBJ1-1; no check of the table's D call, TRBD1, against the DNA was made. TRBV21-1 is listed as a pseudogene. The CDR3 is 17 residues long.

This chain links TRBV18 with TRBJ1-1; no clear D gene. V lost 3 bases, J lost 10 bases, and 12 bases lay in between. Germline assignment: CDR1 KGHSH and CDR2 LQKENI. The length of the CDR3 is 12 residues. The CDR3 reads CASSPLNAPAFF. In DNA form, the CDR3 reads TGTGCCAGCTCACCCCTCAACGCCCCAGCTTTCTTT.

J is TRBJ2-7 and V is TRBV6-5; 10 nucleotides line up with TRBD1. The V gene end was trimmed by 8 bases and the J gene end by 6 bases; junction bases not matched to a gene: 7. The CDR3 is 13 amino acids. CDR1 and CDR2 from the germline V gene are MNHEY and SVGAGI. The DNA of the CDR3 is TGTGCCAGCTCCGGGACAGGGGATCGCGAGCAGTACTTC. Its translation: CASSGTGDREQYF.